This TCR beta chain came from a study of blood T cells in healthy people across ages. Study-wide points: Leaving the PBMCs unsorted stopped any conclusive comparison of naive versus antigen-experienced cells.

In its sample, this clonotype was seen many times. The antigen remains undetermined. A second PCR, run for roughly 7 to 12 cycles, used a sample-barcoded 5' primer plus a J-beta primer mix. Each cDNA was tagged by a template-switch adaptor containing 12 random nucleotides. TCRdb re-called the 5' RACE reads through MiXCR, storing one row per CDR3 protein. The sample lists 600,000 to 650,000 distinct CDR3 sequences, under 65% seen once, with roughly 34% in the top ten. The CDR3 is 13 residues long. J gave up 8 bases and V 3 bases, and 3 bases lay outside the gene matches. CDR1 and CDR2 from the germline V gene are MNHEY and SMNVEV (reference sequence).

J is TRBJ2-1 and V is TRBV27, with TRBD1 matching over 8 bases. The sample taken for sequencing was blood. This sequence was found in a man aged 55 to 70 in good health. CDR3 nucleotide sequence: TGTGCCAGCAGTTTCTGGGGACAGGATGAGCAGTTCTTC. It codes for CASSFWGQDEQFF.